This T cell receptor beta chain was sequenced during a study of blood T cell repertoires in COVID-19. In the study overall: The samples span acute and convalescent COVID-19 from the United States, Italy and Spain.

The germline V gene has CDR1 SGHRS and CDR2 YFSETQ. The CDR3 is made up of 13 amino acids. Trimming pared 0 bases from V and 7 bases from J, leaving 7 bases between. Assay used: immunoSEQ multiplex PCR; TCRdb lists only in-frame clones, some missing. Of approximately 84,000 clones listed, roughly nine tenths are singletons. Sequencing was performed on peripheral blood. The receptor was isolated from a human donor with active COVID-19. The donor label of this sample is uncertain. The gene calls are TRBV5-1 and TRBJ2-2; D uncertain. This CDR3 is CASSLELFGELFF. The CDR3 region has the DNA TGCGCCAGCAGCTTGGAGCTCTTCGGGGAGCTGTTTTTT.